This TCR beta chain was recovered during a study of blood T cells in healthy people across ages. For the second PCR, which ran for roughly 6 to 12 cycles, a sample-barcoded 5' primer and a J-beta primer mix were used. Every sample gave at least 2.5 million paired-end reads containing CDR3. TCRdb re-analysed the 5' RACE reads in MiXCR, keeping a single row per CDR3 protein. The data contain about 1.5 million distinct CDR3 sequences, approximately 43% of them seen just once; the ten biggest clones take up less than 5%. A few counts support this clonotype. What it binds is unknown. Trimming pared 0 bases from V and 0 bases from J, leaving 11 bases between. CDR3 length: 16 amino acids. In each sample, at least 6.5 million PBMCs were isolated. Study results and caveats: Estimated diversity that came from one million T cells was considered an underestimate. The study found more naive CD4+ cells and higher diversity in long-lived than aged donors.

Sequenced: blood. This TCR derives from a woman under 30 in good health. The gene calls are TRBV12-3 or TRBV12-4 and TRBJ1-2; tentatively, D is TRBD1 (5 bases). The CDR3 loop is CASSLADRYTNYGYTF. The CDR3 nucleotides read TGTGCCAGCAGTTTAGCAGACAGATATACTAACTATGGCTACACCTTC.